Reported below is one TCR beta chain. The antigen is not known. TCRdb recomputed calls from the 5' RACE reads with MiXCR, one row per CDR3 protein. This sample has 190,000 or so distinct CDR3 sequences; approximately 30% occur once, and the top ten carry more than 9.5%. The CDR3 has 15 residues. Germline V gives CDR1 DFQATT, CDR2 SNEGSKA (reference sequence). Trimming pared 2 bases from V and 0 bases from J, leaving 8 bases between. These data originate in a study of T-cell memory formation after mild COVID-19. Points from the study as a whole: While clones contracting from day 15 to 85 were balanced between CD4 and CD8, later expanders leaned CD4+.

This TCR derives from an adult woman who had mild COVID-19 (a few samples of this study predate the infection). Cell type and time point are not known. The rearrangement uses TRBV20-1 and TRBJ2-6; no reliable D call. Material: PBMCs or a T cell subset sorted from them (not recorded which). The DNA of the CDR3 is TGCAGTGCTAGACCCCCAAGCTCTGGGGCCAACGTCCTGACTTTC. It yields the protein CSARPPSSGANVLTF.